What follows is one T cell receptor (beta chain) and its context. The data belong to a study of siplizumab effects on memory and regulatory T cells. Profiled with immunoSEQ multiplex PCR; TCRdb holds only in-frame clones, not every one. The sample contains approximately 100,000 clones, 93% of which appear only once. Trimming cost V 2 bases and J 3 bases, with 8 bases left between them. The CDR3 is made up of 14 amino acids. In germline, CDR1 is MNHEY, CDR2 SVGAGI. This chain uses TRBV6-5 with TRBJ1-5; D is unclear. The source is a human donor in good health. Source material: non-Treg CD4+ T cells sorted from blood. For the CDR3, the DNA is TGTGCCAGCAGTTACCGACCACACAATCAGCCCCAGCATTTT. Translated: CASSYRPHNQPQHF.